The 15 T cell receptor beta chains given below trace back to one sample, sequenced in a study of blood T cell repertoires in COVID-19 (dated by TCRdb to 2018 to 2020). The library was made by the immunoSEQ multiplex PCR assay. TCRdb took over this immuneACCESS table, retaining in-frame rearrangements with V and J assigned. Such tables are incomplete; in checked studies, under half of the missing clones stem from an unresolved V gene, and the remainder is unexplained. The sample has around 94,000 clones on record, roughly 86% of them singletons. The leading ten clones occupy roughly 3.1% of the sample. Sequencing input: peripheral blood. The receptors here all came from a man over 45 with active or convalescent COVID-19.

The chain is built from TRBV7-2 and TRBJ2-1; 7 nucleotides match TRBD1. Germline V lookup: CDR1 SGHTA, CDR2 FQGNSA. The V and J ends lost 2 bases and 7 bases, in that order; junction bases with no gene match: 5. The CDR3 covers 14 residues. The CDR3 loop reads CASSLTDRANEQFF. DNA for the CDR3: TGTGCCAGCAGCTTAACCGACAGGGCTAATGAGCAGTTCTTC. Using reference TRBV7-2 and TRBJ2-1 for the parts outside the CDR3, the full variable domain is GAGVSQSPSNKVTEKGKDVELRCDPISGHTALYWYRQSLGQGLEFLIYFQGNSAPDKSGLPSDRFSAERTGGSVSTLTIQRTQQEDSAVYLCASSLTDRANEQFFGPGTRLTVL.

CDR3 in amino acids: CATSDLRLGESEQFF. Here the CDR3 DNA reads TGTGCCACCAGTGATTTGAGACTAGGCGAAAGTGAGCAGTTCTTC. The chain combines TRBV24-1 with TRBJ2-1; a possible D gene is TRBD2 (6 bases). Germline-derived CDR1 and CDR2 are KGHDR and SFDVKD. The CDR3 consists of 15 residues. V was clipped by 0 bases and J by 9 bases, with 14 bases between them.

This clone was counted once. J is TRBJ1-2 and V is TRBV27; 8 bases are a match to TRBD1. V shed 5 bases, J shed 6 bases, and the junction held 8 bases outside the gene matches. Germline CDR1 and CDR2: MNHEY and SMNVEV (reference sequence). There are 14 residues in the CDR3. The CDR3 DNA reads TGTGCCAGCAGTACCTTACAGGGGGATAATGGCTACACCTTC. Its translation is CASSTLQGDNGYTF.

The J gene is TRBJ2-1, the V gene TRBV5-4, with 8 bases aligning to TRBD2. With V trimmed by 1 base and J by 4 bases, 4 bases remained unmatched. This CDR3 spans 15 amino acids. Germline V gene lookup returns CDR1 SGHNT and CDR2 YYREEE (reference sequence). CDR3 nucleotide sequence: TGTGCCAGCAGCTTGAGTAGCGGGGCGTACAATGAGCAGTTCTTC. Translated: CASSLSSGAYNEQFF.

CDR3 bases: TGTGCCACCAGCAGGGGCGGGACAGGGGGCAACTATGGCTACACCTTC. Protein sequence: CATSRGGTGGNYGYTF. The chain joins TRBV15 to TRBJ1-2; 12 nucleotides agree with TRBD1. Germline-derived CDR1 and CDR2 are LNHNV and YYDKDF (reference sequence). This CDR3 spans 16 amino acids. V shed 3 bases and J 2 bases; nucleotides not matched to a gene: 4.

This chain joins TRBV4-1 and TRBJ2-1; TRBD1 matches at 8 bases. V lost 3 bases to trimming and J lost 1 base; unmatched junction nucleotides: 8. The length of the CDR3 is 17 residues. CDR1 is MGHRA and CDR2 is YSYEKL in the germline V gene. The chain's CDR3 is CASSQGRQGSSYNEQFF. DNA for the CDR3: TGCGCCAGCAGCCAGGGCCGACAGGGGTCTTCCTACAATGAGCAGTTCTTC.

This chain joins TRBV4-3 and TRBJ1-4; D is perhaps TRBD1 (6 bases). The CDR3 extends over 16 amino acids. CDR1 LGHNA and CDR2 YSLEER come from the germline V gene. The germline V and J ends were trimmed by 0 bases and 4 bases, with 12 bases remaining between them. This chain's CDR3 is CASSQDLGQINEKLFF. The CDR3 DNA reads as TGCGCCAGCAGCCAAGATCTAGGACAGATTAATGAAAAACTGTTTTTT.

The chain recombines TRBV30 with TRBJ2-3; D unresolved. This CDR3 region has 13 residues. Germline CDR1 GTSNPN, CDR2 SVGIG (reference sequence). Trimming stripped 2 bases from V and 2 bases from J, with 8 bases between. For the CDR3, the DNA is TGTGCCTGGAGTTGGCAGGACACAGATACGCAGTATTTT. Residues: CAWSWQDTDTQYF.

V and J are TRBV6-1 and TRBJ1-5; 7 positions agree with TRBD1. With V trimmed by 2 bases and J by 2 bases, 0 bases remained unmatched. The CDR3 consists of 14 residues. Germline CDR1 MNHNS, CDR2 SASEGT. CDR3 sequence (DNA): TGTGCCAGCAGTGAACAGGGGGGCAATCAGCCCCAGCATTTT. Amino acids: CASSEQGGNQPQHF.

The gene calls are TRBV7-2 and TRBJ2-7; 7 nucleotides align to TRBD1. V trimming: 7 bases; J trimming: 7 bases; junction bases outside the gene matches: 13. Germline CDR1 reads SGHTA; CDR2 reads FQGNSA. The CDR3 is 14 residues long. CDR3 in amino acids: CASTLLGGGGEQYF. The CDR3, as DNA: TGTGCCAGCACCCTCCTAGGGGGCGGAGGAGAGCAGTACTTC.

V is TRBV5-1 and J is TRBJ1-6; D is undetermined. This CDR3 comprises 16 residues. The germline CDR1 and CDR2 sequences are SGHRS and YFSETQ. Trimming left V 3 bases short and J 0 bases short, with 10 bases between. The CDR3 DNA is TGCGCCAGCAGCTCGGGGTCGGGCTCCTATAATTCACCCCTCCACTTT. Protein: CASSSGSGSYNSPLHF.

The chain recombines TRBV5-1 with TRBJ1-2, with 9 positions matching TRBD1. V lost 1 base, J lost 4 bases, and 5 bases stayed unmatched. This CDR3 has 15 amino acids. Germline CDR1 reads SGHRS; CDR2 reads YFSETQ. DNA of the CDR3: TGCGCCAGCAGCTTGACAGGGGGCGAAACCTATGGCTACACCTTC. Translated: CASSLTGGETYGYTF. Together with reference TRBV5-1 and TRBJ1-2, the CDR3 gives the full variable domain: KAGVTQTPRYLIKTRGQQVTLSCSPISGHRSVSWYQQTPGQGLQFLFEYFSETQRNKGNFPGRFSGRQFSNSRSEMNVSTLELGDSALYLCASSLTGGETYGYTFGSGTRLTVV.

The rearrangement joins TRBV19 to TRBJ1-5, with D uncertain. The germline V gene has CDR1 LNHDA and CDR2 SQIVND (reference sequence). The CDR3 totals 15 residues. The V gene lost 4 bases and the J gene lost 0 bases, with 10 bases spanning the gap. DNA of the CDR3: TGTGCCAGTAGTACTGCGGGGAATAGCAATCAGCCCCAGCATTTT. Encoded protein: CASSTAGNSNQPQHF.

The chain carries TRBV12-3 or TRBV12-4 and TRBJ2-1, with 7 bases aligning to TRBD1. The CDR3 is 13 amino acids. V was pared by 8 bases and J by 6 bases, with 7 bases of the junction left unmatched. CDR3 sequence reads: CASGLTGVNEQFF. CDR3 nucleotides: TGTGCCAGCGGCCTAACAGGGGTCAATGAGCAGTTCTTC.

The rearrangement joins TRBV28 to TRBJ1-5; 8 bases align to TRBD1. J gave up 6 bases and V 6 bases, and 4 bases lay outside the gene matches. The germline gives CDR1 MDHEN, CDR2 SYDVKM. The CDR3 is 13 residues long. The CDR3 DNA reads TGTGCCAGCAGCATGACAGGGGTTCAGCCCCAGCATTTT. Protein sequence: CASSMTGVQPQHF.